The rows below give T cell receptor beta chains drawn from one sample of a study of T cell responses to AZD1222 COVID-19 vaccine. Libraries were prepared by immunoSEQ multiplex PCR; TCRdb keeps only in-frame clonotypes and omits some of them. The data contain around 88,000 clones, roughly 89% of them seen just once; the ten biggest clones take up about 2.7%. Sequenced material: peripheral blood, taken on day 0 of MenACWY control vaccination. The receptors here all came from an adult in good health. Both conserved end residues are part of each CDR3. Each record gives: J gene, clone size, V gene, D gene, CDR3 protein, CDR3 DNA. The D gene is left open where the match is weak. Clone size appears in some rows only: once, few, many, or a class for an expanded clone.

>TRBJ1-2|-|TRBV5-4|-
CASSLLQGLGVNYGYTF
TGTGCCAGCAGCTTGTTACAGGGTTTAGGAGTCAACTATGGCTACACCTTC
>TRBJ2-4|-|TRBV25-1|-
CASSHNRGGIQYF
TGTGCCAGCAGTCATAACAGGGGAGGGATTCAGTACTTC
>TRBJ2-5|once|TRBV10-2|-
CASSESRTTWAQYF
TGCGCCAGCAGTGAGTCGAGGACAACGTGGGCCCAGTACTTC
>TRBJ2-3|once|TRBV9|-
CASSQRLTDTQYF
TGTGCCAGCAGCCAACGACTAACAGATACGCAGTATTTT
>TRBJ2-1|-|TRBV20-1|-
CSARDNEQFF
TGCAGTGCTAGGGACAATGAGCAGTTCTTC
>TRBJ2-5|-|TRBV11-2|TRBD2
CASSLGTSLYQETQYF
TGTGCCAGCAGCTTAGGGACTAGCTTGTACCAAGAGACCCAGTACTTC
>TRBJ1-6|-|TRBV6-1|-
CASSEWTVYNSPLHF
TGTGCCAGCAGTGAATGGACAGTCTATAATTCACCCCTCCACTTT
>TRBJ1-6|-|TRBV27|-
CASSFGGLSNSPLHF
TGTGCCAGCAGTTTTGGGGGGCTGTCGAATTCACCCCTCCACTTT
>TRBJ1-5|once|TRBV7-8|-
CASSLERNNQPQHF
TGTGCCAGCAGCTTAGAGAGAAACAATCAGCCCCAGCATTTT
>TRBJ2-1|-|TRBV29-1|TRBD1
CSAPPGGTGGEDEQFF
TGCAGCGCCCCACCCGGAGGGACAGGGGGGGAGGATGAGCAGTTCTTC
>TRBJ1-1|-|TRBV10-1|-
CASSTRAGLNTEAFF
TGCGCCAGCTCCACTCGGGCGGGTTTGAACACTGAAGCTTTCTTT
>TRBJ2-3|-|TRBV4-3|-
CASSPHHTDTQYF
TGCGCCAGCAGCCCCCACCACACAGATACGCAGTATTTT
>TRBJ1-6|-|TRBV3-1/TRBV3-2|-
CASSPRNSYNSPLHF
TGTGCCAGCAGCCCTCGAAACTCCTATAATTCACCCCTCCACTTT
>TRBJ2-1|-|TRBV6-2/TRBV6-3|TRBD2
CASSYVSGESHYNEQFF
TGTGCCAGCAGTTATGTTAGCGGGGAATCCCATTACAATGAGCAGTTCTTC
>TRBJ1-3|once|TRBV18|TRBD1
CASSPQRTGSGNTIYF
TGTGCCAGCTCACCCCAAAGGACAGGCTCTGGAAACACCATATATTTT
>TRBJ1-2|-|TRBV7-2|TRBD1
CASNRDRGGYTF
TGTGCCAGCAACCGAGACAGGGGTGGCTACACCTTC
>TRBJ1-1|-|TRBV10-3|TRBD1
CATAGQGASNTEAFF
TGTGCCACCGCAGGACAGGGGGCCTCGAACACTGAAGCTTTCTTT
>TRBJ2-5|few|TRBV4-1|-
CASSRTPTEQETQYF
TGCGCCAGCAGCCGGACCCCGACGGAACAAGAGACCCAGTACTTC
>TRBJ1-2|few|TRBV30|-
CAWSVGEGDGYTF
TGTGCCTGGAGTGTAGGAGAGGGTGATGGCTACACCTTC
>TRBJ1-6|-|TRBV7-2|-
CASSLGARPSSYNSPLHF
TGTGCCAGCAGCCTAGGGGCGAGGCCGAGCTCCTATAATTCACCCCTCCACTTT
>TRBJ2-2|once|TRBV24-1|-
CATSDAGQFDTGELFF
TGTGCCACCAGTGATGCGGGACAGTTCGACACCGGGGAGCTGTTTTTT
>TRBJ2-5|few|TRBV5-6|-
CASSLAISPGGETQYF
TGTGCCAGCAGCTTGGCTATTAGCCCAGGAGGGGAGACCCAGTACTTC
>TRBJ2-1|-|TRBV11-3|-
CASSPTEYPYNEQFF
TGTGCCAGCAGCCCCACAGAGTATCCCTACAATGAGCAGTTCTTC
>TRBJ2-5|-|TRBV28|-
CASSKQRPNQETQYF
TGTGCCAGCAGTAAACAGAGACCCAACCAAGAGACCCAGTACTTC
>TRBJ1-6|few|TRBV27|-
CASSLGQGHSPLHF
TGTGCCAGCAGTTTGGGGCAGGGTCATTCACCCCTCCACTTT
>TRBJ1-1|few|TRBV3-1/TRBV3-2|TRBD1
CASSQTGTATMNTEAFF
TGTGCCAGCAGCCAAACCGGGACAGCCACCATGAACACTGAAGCTTTCTTT
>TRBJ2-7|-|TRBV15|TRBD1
CATSRPGQDIYEQYF
TGTGCCACCAGCAGACCGGGACAGGATATCTACGAGCAGTACTTC
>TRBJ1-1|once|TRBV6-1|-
CASSDLNTEAFF
TGTGCCAGCAGTGATCTGAACACTGAAGCTTTCTTT
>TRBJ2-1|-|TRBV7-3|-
CASSPYDTTYNEQFF
TGTGCCAGCAGCCCTTACGACACCACCTACAATGAGCAGTTCTTC
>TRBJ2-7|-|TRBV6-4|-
CASSVLPGYEQYF
TGTGCCAGCAGTGTCCTGCCAGGCTACGAGCAGTACTTC
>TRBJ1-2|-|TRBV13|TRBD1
CASSLSGTVFDGYTF
TGTGCCAGCAGCTTATCGGGGACAGTATTCGATGGCTACACCTTC
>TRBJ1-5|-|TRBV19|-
CASSTQAWVNQPQHF
TGTGCCAGTAGTACCCAAGCCTGGGTTAATCAGCCCCAGCATTTT
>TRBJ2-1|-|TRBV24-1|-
CATSAYNEQFF
TGTGCCACCAGCGCTTACAATGAGCAGTTCTTC
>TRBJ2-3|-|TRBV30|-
CAWSYGLGADTQYF
TGTGCCTGGAGTTACGGATTGGGGGCAGATACGCAGTATTTT
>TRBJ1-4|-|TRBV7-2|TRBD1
CASSKGQGGYEKLFF
TGTGCCAGCAGCAAGGGACAGGGTGGTTACGAAAAACTGTTTTTT
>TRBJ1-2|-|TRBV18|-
CASSPLSLANYGYTF
TGTGCCAGCTCACCCCTGAGTCTAGCTAACTATGGCTACACCTTC
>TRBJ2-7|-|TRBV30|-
CAWSWGSSYEQYF
TGTGCCTGGAGTTGGGGGAGCTCCTACGAGCAGTACTTC
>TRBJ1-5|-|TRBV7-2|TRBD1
CASTNQGANQPQHF
TGTGCCAGCACCAATCAGGGGGCTAATCAGCCCCAGCATTTT
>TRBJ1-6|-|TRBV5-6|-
CASSLAGFSDSPLHF
TGTGCCAGCAGCTTGGCCGGATTCAGCGATTCACCCCTCCACTTT
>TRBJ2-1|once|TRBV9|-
CASSVGGASDEQFF
TGTGCCAGCAGCGTAGGGGGGGCCTCGGATGAGCAGTTCTTC
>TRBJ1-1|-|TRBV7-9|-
CASSPGRENTEAFF
TGTGCCAGCAGCCCCGGACGGGAGAACACTGAAGCTTTCTTT
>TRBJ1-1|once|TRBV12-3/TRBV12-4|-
CASSSDLPRGKF
TGTGCCAGCAGTTCGGACCTGCCACGGGGTAAATTT
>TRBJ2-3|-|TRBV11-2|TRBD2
CASSLGSGGSTDTQYF
TGTGCCAGCAGCTTAGGTAGCGGGGGGTCCACAGATACGCAGTATTTT
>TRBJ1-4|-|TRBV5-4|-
CASSFGGLSTNEKLFF
TGTGCCAGCAGCTTCGGAGGGTTATCAACTAATGAAAAACTGTTTTTT
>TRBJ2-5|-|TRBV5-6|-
CASSLFLGSIGETQYF
TGTGCCAGCAGCTTGTTTCTAGGGTCGATAGGGGAGACCCAGTACTTC
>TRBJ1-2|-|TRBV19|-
CASSPGTVYGYTF
TGTGCCAGTAGCCCCGGGACCGTCTATGGCTACACCTTC
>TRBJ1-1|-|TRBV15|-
CATSRGVGQAFF
TGTGCCACCAGCAGAGGGGTGGGCCAAGCTTTCTTT
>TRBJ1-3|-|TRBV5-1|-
CASSLAQGTGTIYF
TGCGCCAGCAGCTTGGCCCAGGGAACGGGCACCATATATTTT
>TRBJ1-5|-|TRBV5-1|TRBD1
CASSLEGQGYQPQHF
TGCGCCAGCAGCTTGGAGGGACAGGGTTATCAGCCCCAGCATTTT
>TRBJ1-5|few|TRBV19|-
CASSNDYSNQPQHF
TGTGCCAGTAGTAATGATTATAGCAATCAGCCCCAGCATTTT
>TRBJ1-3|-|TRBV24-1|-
CATTNRLDFSNTIYF
TGTGCCACCACAAACAGGTTAGATTTTTCCAACACCATATATTTT
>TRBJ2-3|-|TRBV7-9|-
CASSKLKITDTQYF
TGTGCCAGCAGCAAACTAAAAATCACAGATACGCAGTATTTT
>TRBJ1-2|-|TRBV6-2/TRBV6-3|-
CASSRDRKYGYTF
TGTGCCAGCAGTCGCGACAGAAAATATGGCTACACCTTC
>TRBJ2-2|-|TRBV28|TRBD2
CASSLGTSTYTGELFF
TGTGCCAGCAGTTTAGGGACTAGCACTTACACCGGGGAGCTGTTTTTT
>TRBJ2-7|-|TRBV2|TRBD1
CASAGTGGEQYF
TGTGCCAGCGCAGGGACAGGGGGCGAGCAGTACTTC
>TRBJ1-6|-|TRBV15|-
CATSRSRGGTPLHF
TGTGCCACCAGCAGATCTAGGGGAGGCACACCCCTCCACTTT
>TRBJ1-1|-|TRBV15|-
CATSREKGLNTEAFF
TGTGCCACCAGCAGAGAAAAGGGATTGAACACTGAAGCTTTCTTT
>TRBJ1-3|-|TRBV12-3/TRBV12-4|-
CASDTQSGNTIYF
TGTGCCAGCGACACGCAGTCTGGAAACACCATATATTTT
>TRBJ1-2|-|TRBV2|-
CASSDQGEGGYTF
TGTGCCAGCAGTGATCAAGGGGAGGGCGGCTACACCTTC